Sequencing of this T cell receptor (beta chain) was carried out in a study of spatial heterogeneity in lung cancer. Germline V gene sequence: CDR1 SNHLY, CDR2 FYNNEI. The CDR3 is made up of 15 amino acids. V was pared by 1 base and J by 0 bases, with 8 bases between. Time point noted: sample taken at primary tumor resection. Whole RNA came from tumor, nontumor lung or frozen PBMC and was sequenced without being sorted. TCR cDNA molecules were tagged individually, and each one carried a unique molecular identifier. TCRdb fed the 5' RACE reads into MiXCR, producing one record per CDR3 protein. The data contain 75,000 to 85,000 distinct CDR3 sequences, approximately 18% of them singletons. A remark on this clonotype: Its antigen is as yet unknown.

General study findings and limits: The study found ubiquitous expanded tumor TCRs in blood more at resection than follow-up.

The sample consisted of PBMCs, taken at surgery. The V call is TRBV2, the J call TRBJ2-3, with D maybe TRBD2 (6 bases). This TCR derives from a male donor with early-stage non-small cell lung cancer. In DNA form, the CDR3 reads TGTGCCAGCAGTGAAGAGCGGGCCAGCACAGATACGCAGTATTTT. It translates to CASSEERASTDTQYF.